Listed below are T cell receptor beta chains from one sample, sequenced in a study of blood T cells in healthy people across ages. TCRdb independently ran MiXCR on the 5' RACE reads; one entry per CDR3 protein. The sample has under 1 million distinct CDR3 sequences; under 45% are singletons. The sample comprised blood. Receptors were obtained from a man in his sixties in good health. The CDR3 runs from the conserved cysteine through the conserved F or W. The D gene is left open where the match is weak. Rows may omit the clone size; those that give it use once, few, many or a size class.

. . TRBJ1-1 TRBV6-5 TGTGCCAGCAGTTCCAACAGGGTTACTGAAGCTTTCTTT CASSSNRVTEAFF
. . TRBJ1-2 TRBV12-3/TRBV12-4 TGTGCCAGCATCCCGGGCCCGGGTGGCAGCTATGGCTACACCTTC CASIPGPGGSYGYTF
. . TRBJ2-3 TRBV5-1 TGCGCCAGCCTCAGGGCTACCGCTAGCACAGATACGCAGTATTTT CASLRATASTDTQYF
. . TRBJ2-7 TRBV20-1 TGCAGTGCCCGCGGCCCCTCAGTCTCCTACGAGCAGTACTTC CSARGPSVSYEQYF
. . TRBJ1-1 TRBV6-5 TGTGCCACGGGGGAAAATACTCTGAACACTGAAGCTTTCTTT CATGENTLNTEAFF
many . TRBJ2-6 TRBV20-1 TGCAGTGCTAGTGACTTCTCTGGGGCCAACGTCCTGACTTTC CSASDFSGANVLTF
. TRBD1 TRBJ2-7 TRBV4-2 TGTGCCAGCAGCCAAGCACAGGGGTCAGTAGGCTACGAGCAGTACTTC CASSQAQGSVGYEQYF
few TRBD1 TRBJ2-7 TRBV20-1 TGCAGTGCCCGGACAGGGATCTCACCCTACGAGCAGTACTTC CSARTGISPYEQYF
. . TRBJ2-7 TRBV21-1 TGTGCCAGCAGCAATTGGCCTAAAGGGGGAGGAAACTACGAGCAGTACTTC CASSNWPKGGGNYEQYF
. . TRBJ2-5 TRBV5-1 TGCGCCAGCAGCTCTAGTACATACCAACAAGAGACCCAGTACTTC CASSSSTYQQETQYF
few TRBD2 TRBJ2-3 TRBV7-2 TGTGCCAGCAGCTTAGCGTCGAGCGGGGGGGGCACAGATACGCAGTATTTT CASSLASSGGGTDTQYF
. . TRBJ1-1 TRBV7-2 TGTGCCAGCAGCTTAGGGGACATGGGCCTCACTGAAGCTTTCTTT CASSLGDMGLTEAFF
. TRBD1 TRBJ1-1 TRBV20-1 TGCAGTGCTAGAGACCAGGGGGGCGTGAACACTGAAGCTTTCTTT CSARDQGGVNTEAFF
. . TRBJ1-6 TRBV12-3/TRBV12-4 TGTGCCAGCAGCTTACACCAAAATAATTCACCCCTCCACTTT CASSLHQNNSPLHF
few . TRBJ1-2 TRBV3-1 TGTGCCAGCAGCCAAGGACCCGCCGGGAGCTCATATGGCTACACCTTC CASSQGPAGSSYGYTF
. TRBD2 TRBJ2-4 TRBV11-1 TGTGCCAGCAGCTTAGACCTTACGGGACTAGCGGGGGCCCGTGTCAGAAACATTCAGTACTTC CASSLDLTGLAGARVRNIQYF
. . TRBJ1-2 TRBV3-1 TGTGCCAGCAGCCGTACCCAGGCTAACTATGGCTACACCTTC CASSRTQANYGYTF
. . TRBJ1-3 TRBV7-6 TGTGCCAGCAGCTTAGCGGTATCCGGGACTCAGGCTGGAAACACCATATATTTT CASSLAVSGTQAGNTIYF
few TRBD2 TRBJ2-4 TRBV20-1 TGCAGTGCTAGCAAGGGTCTAGCGGAAGTTAAGTCAAACATTCAGTACTTC CSASKGLAEVKSNIQYF
many . TRBJ2-3 TRBV5-1 TGCGCCAGCAGCCCGGCCCAATCGGGTGGGACAGATACGCAGTATTTT CASSPAQSGGTDTQYF
. . TRBJ1-4 TRBV20-1 TGCAGTGGGGGCCCCTCAACTAATGAAAAACTGTTTTTT CSGGPSTNEKLFF
. . TRBJ2-3 TRBV25-1 TGTGCCAGCAGTGATTCAGGGCCCACAGACACAGATACGCAGTATTTT CASSDSGPTDTDTQYF
. TRBD2 TRBJ2-1 TRBV7-2 TGTGCCAGCAGCTCGGGACTAGCGACCAGGGATGAGCAGTTCTTC CASSSGLATRDEQFF
few TRBD2 TRBJ2-1 TRBV25-1 TGTGCCAGCAGTGCCGGGAGCGGGGACTACAATGAGCAGTTCTTC CASSAGSGDYNEQFF
. TRBD1 TRBJ1-3 TRBV5-6 TGTGCCAGCAGCCATGTGGCCAGGGGGCTTCATCTCTCTGGAAACACCATATATTTT CASSHVARGLHLSGNTIYF
. . TRBJ1-2 TRBV27 TGTGCCAGCTCCAGACGGTACGTCGCTAACTATGGCTACACCTTC CASSRRYVANYGYTF
few . TRBJ1-5 TRBV27 TGTGCCAGCAGTTTATTAGCAGAACCCAATCAGCCCCAGCATTTT CASSLLAEPNQPQHF
few TRBD1 TRBJ1-2 TRBV13 TGTGCCAGCAGCTTGAAGGGGGCGTATGGCTACACCTTC CASSLKGAYGYTF
. . TRBJ1-4 TRBV29-1 TGCAGCGTTCCCAACGACGGGGGGGGCGAAAAACTGTTTTTT CSVPNDGGGEKLFF
. . TRBJ1-5 TRBV6-2/TRBV6-3 TGTGCCAGCAAACAGGGTCTCGATCAGCCCCAGCATTTT CASKQGLDQPQHF
. . TRBJ1-5 TRBV5-6 TGTGCCAGCAGCGCCGGACAGTGGGATCAGCCCCAGCATTTT CASSAGQWDQPQHF
. . TRBJ1-1 TRBV5-1 TGCGCCAGCAGGCGAGGGGCTGGGGACACTGAAGCTTTCTTT CASRRGAGDTEAFF
once TRBD1 TRBJ2-5 TRBV28 TGTGCCAACAGTTTCGGGACAGGGGGTCGGGAGCAGTACTTC CANSFGTGGREQYF